This T cell receptor beta chain originates from a study of breast tumors, draining lymph nodes, adjacent tissues. Breast cancer patients provided tissue from their axillary draining lymph nodes. Each CDR3 protein is one row after TCRdb ran MiXCR on the multiplex PCR reads. The sample has roughly 100,000 distinct CDR3 sequences; 30% are singletons. Unmatched junction bases numbered 12, after V lost 5 bases and J lost 15 bases. This CDR3 comprises 15 residues. CDR1 is MNHNY and CDR2 is SVGAGI in the germline V gene (reference sequence). What was sequenced was axillary lymph node tissue. The rearrangement links TRBV6-6 to TRBJ2-1, with 14 bases identical to TRBD2. This TCR was recovered from a female donor with breast cancer. Some clones in this sample may be carry-over from other donors' samples. The CDR3 nucleotides read TGTGCCAGCAGTCACCCTGGACTAGCGGGAGGCCGGGGGTTCTTC. Translation gives CASSHPGLAGGRGFF.